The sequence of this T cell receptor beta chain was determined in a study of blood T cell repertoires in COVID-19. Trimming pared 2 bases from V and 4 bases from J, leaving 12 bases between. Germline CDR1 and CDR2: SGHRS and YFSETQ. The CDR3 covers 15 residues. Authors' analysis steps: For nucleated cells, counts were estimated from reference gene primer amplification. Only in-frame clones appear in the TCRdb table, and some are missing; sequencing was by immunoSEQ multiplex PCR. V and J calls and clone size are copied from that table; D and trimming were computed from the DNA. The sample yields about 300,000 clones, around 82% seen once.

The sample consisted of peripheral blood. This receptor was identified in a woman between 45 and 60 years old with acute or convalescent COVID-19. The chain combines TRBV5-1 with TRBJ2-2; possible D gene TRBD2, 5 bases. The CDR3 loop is CASSFLDSITGELFF. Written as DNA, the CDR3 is TGCGCCAGCAGCTTCTTGGACTCCATCACCGGGGAGCTGTTTTTT.